This is a list of T cell receptor beta chains from one sample in a study of CD8 T cells in ankylosing spondylitis. TCRdb analysed the 5' RACE reads with MiXCR anew, one entry per CDR3 protein. This sample carries roughly 35,000 distinct CDR3 sequences, about 15% of them seen once, and the ten largest clones take about 45%. The sample was blood. The receptor set was obtained from a male donor with ankylosing spondylitis or in good health (not recorded which). Both conserved end residues are part of each CDR3. D genes are given only for firm matches. Only part of the rows carry a size: once, few, many, or a class if the clone is expanded.

d_gene: .; j_gene: TRBJ2-1; v_gene: TRBV20-1; abundance: few; CDR3nt: TGCAGTGCTAGAGATCCGCGTGTTACCTACAATGAGCAGTTCTTC; CDR3aa: CSARDPRVTYNEQFF
d_gene: .; j_gene: TRBJ2-1; v_gene: TRBV5-1; abundance: .; CDR3nt: TGCGCCAGCAGCACCGGTTACAATGAGCAGTTCTTC; CDR3aa: CASSTGYNEQFF
d_gene: .; j_gene: TRBJ1-4; v_gene: TRBV27; abundance: few; CDR3nt: TGTGCCAGCAGTTCACAAGGAGGTGAAAAACTGTTTTTT; CDR3aa: CASSSQGGEKLFF
d_gene: .; j_gene: TRBJ2-3; v_gene: TRBV4-3; abundance: few; CDR3nt: TGCGCCAGCAGCCAAGATGGACGCCCGACAGATACGCAGTATTTT; CDR3aa: CASSQDGRPTDTQYF
d_gene: TRBD2; j_gene: TRBJ2-1; v_gene: TRBV7-2; abundance: .; CDR3nt: TGTGCCAGCAGCTCTAGCGGGAGGGCCCACAATGAGCAGTTCTTC; CDR3aa: CASSSSGRAHNEQFF
d_gene: .; j_gene: TRBJ2-6; v_gene: TRBV7-2; abundance: many; CDR3nt: TGTGCCAGCAGCTTAGAAGGAAGCTCGGGGGCCAACGTCCTGACTTTC; CDR3aa: CASSLEGSSGANVLTF
d_gene: TRBD1; j_gene: TRBJ2-1; v_gene: TRBV15; abundance: .; CDR3nt: TGTGCCACCAGCAGACAACTCGACAGGGTTGTGCAGTTCTTC; CDR3aa: CATSRQLDRVVQFF
d_gene: TRBD2; j_gene: TRBJ2-3; v_gene: TRBV12-3/TRBV12-4; abundance: many; CDR3nt: TGTGCCAGCAGTAACCCTCGGGGGGGCGGCGCAGATACGCAGTATTTT; CDR3aa: CASSNPRGGGADTQYF
d_gene: .; j_gene: TRBJ2-5; v_gene: TRBV30; abundance: once; CDR3nt: TGTGCCTGGAGTGTAAGGGAGAAAGAGACCCAGTACTTC; CDR3aa: CAWSVREKETQYF
d_gene: .; j_gene: TRBJ2-5; v_gene: TRBV5-1; abundance: few; CDR3nt: TGCGCCAGCAGAGGGGGTTTGGAGACCCAGTACTTC; CDR3aa: CASRGGLETQYF
d_gene: .; j_gene: TRBJ1-1; v_gene: TRBV20-1; abundance: few; CDR3nt: TGCAGTGCTGCTGACTGGAACACTGAAGCTTTCTTT; CDR3aa: CSAADWNTEAFF
d_gene: .; j_gene: TRBJ2-2; v_gene: TRBV12-3/TRBV12-4; abundance: .; CDR3nt: TGTGCCAGCAGTCCCACTGGGGGAATCACCGGGGAGCTGTTTTTT; CDR3aa: CASSPTGGITGELFF
d_gene: .; j_gene: TRBJ2-7; v_gene: TRBV7-9; abundance: .; CDR3nt: TGTGCCAGCAGCTTTTTATCTTTGGGCATCAGCGAGCAGTACTTC; CDR3aa: CASSFLSLGISEQYF
d_gene: .; j_gene: TRBJ1-4; v_gene: TRBV4-2; abundance: .; CDR3nt: TGTGCCAGCAGCCAAGTTTGGTTAGCTGTAGAGGATGAAAAACTGTTTTTT; CDR3aa: CASSQVWLAVEDEKLFF
d_gene: TRBD1; j_gene: TRBJ2-7; v_gene: TRBV27; abundance: .; CDR3nt: TGTGCCAGCAGTCCCACCTCAGGGGGATACGAGCAGTACTTC; CDR3aa: CASSPTSGGYEQYF
d_gene: TRBD1; j_gene: TRBJ2-2; v_gene: TRBV20-1; abundance: few; CDR3nt: TGCAGTGCTAGCGCGGACAGGGGGCAAGGCACCGGGGAGCTGTTTTTT; CDR3aa: CSASADRGQGTGELFF
d_gene: TRBD1; j_gene: TRBJ1-3; v_gene: TRBV6-6; abundance: .; CDR3nt: TGTGCCAGCTCCCGTCCAGCCGGGACAGGGCGAACCGGAAACACCATATATTTT; CDR3aa: CASSRPAGTGRTGNTIYF
d_gene: TRBD2; j_gene: TRBJ2-1; v_gene: TRBV3-1; abundance: .; CDR3nt: TGTGCCAGCAGCCAAGTTAAAGCGGGGGGCCACAATGAGCAGTTCTTC; CDR3aa: CASSQVKAGGHNEQFF
d_gene: .; j_gene: TRBJ2-1; v_gene: TRBV12-3/TRBV12-4; abundance: few; CDR3nt: TGTGCCAGCGGGGGCTCTAGGTTAGGTGAGCAGTTCTTC; CDR3aa: CASGGSRLGEQFF
d_gene: TRBD2; j_gene: TRBJ2-1; v_gene: TRBV20-1; abundance: many; CDR3nt: TGCAGTGCTAGACGGGTAGCGGGAGCTTGGGGTGAGCAGTTCTTC; CDR3aa: CSARRVAGAWGEQFF
d_gene: TRBD1; j_gene: TRBJ1-4; v_gene: TRBV12-3/TRBV12-4; abundance: .; CDR3nt: TGTGCCAGCACCCGGGACAGGGCACGAGAAAAACTGTTTTTT; CDR3aa: CASTRDRAREKLFF
d_gene: TRBD1; j_gene: TRBJ1-1; v_gene: TRBV5-1; abundance: few; CDR3nt: TGCGCCAGCAGCTGGATGACAGGGGGCACTGAAGCTTTCTTT; CDR3aa: CASSWMTGGTEAFF